The 21 T cell receptor beta chains below all came from one sample that was sequenced in a study of metastatic and nonmetastatic thyroid tumors (dated by TCRdb to 2018 to 2020). The receptor library was made with PCR. These reads were obtained on an Illumina HiSeq 4000. In-frame beta chains were kept once TCRdb had trimmed the public reads at Q25 with fastp and called clones with MiXCR. The sample has 65,000 or so clones on record, 4% to 4.5% of them singletons. The top ten clonotypes cover about 22% of the sample. No treatment had been received by any patient before thyroid surgery. The material sequenced was blood. All receptors derive from a female donor with papillary thyroid cancer or a benign thyroid nodule (not recorded which). Some clones in this sample may be carry-over from other donors' samples.

This clone was picked up many times. A read error may be the cause here, since a much bigger clone is one base away. This chain links TRBV2 with TRBJ1-2, with no clear D. Germline V gene lookup returns CDR1 SNHLY and CDR2 FYNNEI. The CDR3 has 13 amino acids. The CDR3 region is CASSEGRSYGCTF. CDR3 DNA: TGTGCCAGCAGTGAAGGACGTAGCTATGGCTGCACCTTC.

This clone was counted at least ten times. Other DNA sequences from this sample encode an identical CDR3 as well. This chain joins TRBV11-2 and TRBJ1-1; 7 bases fit TRBD1. CDR3 length: 11 residues. Germline loops: CDR1 SGHAT, CDR2 FQNNGV. V lost 2 bases, J lost 11 bases, and 2 bases stayed unmatched. The CDR3 region has the DNA TGTGCCAGCAGCTTAACAGGGGACGCTTTCTTT. This sequence encodes CASSLTGDAFF.

The chain joins TRBV27 to TRBJ2-7; 11 bases are shared with TRBD2. This CDR3 comprises 15 residues. Germline assignment: CDR1 MNHEY and CDR2 SMNVEV (reference sequence). Germline trimming cut 5 bases from V and 1 base from J; bases unmatched to any gene: 4. The CDR3 DNA reads as TGTGCCAGCAGTACACTAGCGGGAGTGTCCTACGAGCAGTACTTC. It is translated as CASSTLAGVSYEQYF.

This clone showed up many times. A much bigger clone sits one base away, suggesting this may be a read error. Lacking the conserved final phenylalanine or tryptophan, this CDR3 likely reflects a read error. The chain combines TRBV5-1 with TRBJ2-3; 9 bases are shared with TRBD2. CDR3 length equals 13 residues. The ends lost 2 bases at V and 6 bases at J; junction bases unmatched: 1. From germline, CDR1 is SGHRS and CDR2 YFSETQ. The CDR3 spells CASSFSGSDTQYL. As DNA, the CDR3 is TGCGCCAGCAGCTTTAGCGGGAGCGATACGCAGTATCTT.

As concerns this clone: It may be a read error: a sequence one base away is much more abundant. The gene calls are TRBV7-9 and TRBJ1-5, with 9 bases matching TRBD1. V lost 7 bases to trimming and J lost 10 bases; unmatched junction nucleotides: 11. The CDR3 consists of 14 residues. Germline V gene sequence: CDR1 SEHNR, CDR2 FQNEAQ (reference sequence). The CDR3 loop reads CASIPLGTGPPQHF. CDR3 sequence (DNA): TGTGCCAGCATCCCGCTGGGGACAGGGCCCCCCCAGCATTTT.

About this clone: No conserved phenylalanine or tryptophan is present at the end of the CDR3, so a read error is the likely explanation. V is TRBV2 and J is TRBJ2-6; TRBD1 is a possible D gene (5 bases). The CDR3 covers 15 residues. CDR1 and CDR2 (germline): SNHLY, FYNNEI. CDR3 loop: CASSPQSSGANVLTL. DNA for the CDR3: TGTGCCAGCAGTCCCCAGAGCTCTGGGGCCAACGTACTGACTTTG.

There are a few counts of this clone. This chain uses TRBV30 with TRBJ1-6, with D hard to call. Germline V gives CDR1 GTSNPN, CDR2 SVGIG (reference sequence). The V end was cut by 7 bases, the J end by 11 bases, with 18 bases between. The CDR3 length is 13 residues. CDR3 bases: TGTGCCTTGAGGGTACGTCGGGTTGCACCCCTCCACTTT. Translating gives CALRVRRVAPLHF.

In its sample, this clone was seen many times. The genes are TRBV10-1 and TRBJ1-1; maybe TRBD1 (6 bases). Germline V lookup: CDR1 WNHNN, CDR2 SYGVQD (reference sequence). The V end was cut by 4 bases, the J end by 1 base, with 16 bases between. The CDR3 has 16 residues. In DNA, the CDR3 is TGCGCCAGCAGTGTAGGGGGGAGCTATGGGAACACTGAAGCTTTCTTT. Protein sequence: CASSVGGSYGNTEAFF.

This clone was detected only a few times. The chain carries TRBV6-5 and TRBJ1-5; TRBD1 agrees at 7 bases. This CDR3 has 15 amino acids. Germline assignment: CDR1 MNHEY and CDR2 SVGAGI. V was pared by 4 bases and J by 3 bases, with 6 bases of the junction left unmatched. The DNA for the CDR3 is TGTGCCAGCAGTTGGGGACAGTCGATCAATCAGCCCCAGCATTTT. As protein: CASSWGQSINQPQHF.

In its sample, this clone was seen a few times. This chain connects TRBV6-2 or TRBV6-3 to TRBJ1-1; 7 bases map to TRBD1. Germline CDR1 MNHEY, CDR2 SVGEGT. With V trimmed by 6 bases and J by 8 bases, 6 bases remained unmatched. This CDR3 is 12 amino acids long. The CDR3 nucleotides are TGTGCCAGCAGCCGCGAGGGGGCCGAAGCTTTCTTT. It codes for CASSREGAEAFF.

In this sample, this clone turned up many times. The chain recombines TRBV5-8 with TRBJ1-6; maybe TRBD1 (6 bases). The V end lost 4 bases, the J end lost 7 bases, and 15 bases lay between the germline ends. There are 15 residues in the CDR3. Looked up from germline, CDR1 is SGHTS and CDR2 is YDEGEE. The CDR3 here is CASSPEQGRNSPLHF. Written as DNA, the CDR3 is TGTGCCAGCAGCCCTGAACAGGGTCGGAATTCACCCCTCCACTTT. Based on the CDR3 plus reference TRBV5-8 and TRBJ1-6, the full variable domain is EAGVTQSPTHLIKTRGQQATLRCSPISGHTSVYWYQQALGLGLQFLLWYDEGEERNRGNFPPRFSGRQFPNYSSELNVNALELEDSALYLCASSPEQGRNSPLHFGNGTRLTVT.

This clone was seen a handful of times. This chain joins TRBV6-2 or TRBV6-3 and TRBJ2-3, with 14 bases that match TRBD2. Trimming removed 0 bases from V and 4 bases from J; junction bases left unmatched: 3. Germline CDR1 is MNHEY and CDR2 is SVGEGT. The CDR3 length is 17 residues. The CDR3: CASSYSTSGRGSDTQYF. The CDR3, as DNA: TGTGCCAGCAGTTACTCGACTAGCGGGAGGGGCTCAGATACGCAGTATTTT.

This clone showed up just a few times. The J gene is TRBJ2-7, the V gene TRBV2; the match to TRBD1 covers 8 bases. Germline V gene data show CDR1 as SNHLY and CDR2 as FYNNEI. V shed 6 bases and J 3 bases; nucleotides not matched to a gene: 10. The CDR3 contains 15 residues. CDR3: CASRLTGGDLYEQYF. In DNA, the CDR3 is TGTGCCAGCAGACTCACAGGGGGAGACCTCTACGAGCAGTACTTC.

This clone was seen many times. This chain links TRBV9 with TRBJ2-2; the match to TRBD1 covers 8 bases. This CDR3 comprises 15 residues. With V trimmed by 3 bases and J by 3 bases, 4 bases remained unmatched. The germline gives CDR1 SGDLS, CDR2 YYNGEE. In DNA form, the CDR3 reads TGTGCCAGCAGCGAGACAGGGGCGGACACCGGGGAGCTGTTTTTT. Protein: CASSETGADTGELFF.

This clone was found many times. V usage is TRBV4-1 and J usage is TRBJ2-2, with TRBD1 as a possible D gene (5 bases). Germline V gene lookup returns CDR1 MGHRA and CDR2 YSYEKL. V lost 2 bases, J lost 5 bases, and 24 bases lay in between. This CDR3 is built from 19 residues. The DNA for the CDR3 is TGCGCCAGCAGCCAACTAATTAGGACAAGGGATAGGGGAACCGGGGAGCTGTTTTTT. Amino acids: CASSQLIRTRDRGTGELFF.

This clone occurred many times. The chain joins TRBV28 to TRBJ2-7; D is uncertain. Germline assignment: CDR1 MDHEN and CDR2 SYDVKM. Trimming took 7 bases from V and 0 from J, leaving 10 bases between them. The CDR3 extends over 13 amino acids. The CDR3 coding sequence is TGTGCCAGCACCGACACCGCCTCCTACGAGCAGTACTTC. This gives the protein CASTDTASYEQYF.

This clone has only a few counts. V and J are TRBV20-1 and TRBJ1-3; unclear D gene. The ends were cut back, 3 bases at V and 0 bases at J, with 12 bases in the middle. The CDR3 runs 15 residues. Germline-derived CDR1 and CDR2 are DFQATT and SNEGSKA (reference sequence). The CDR3 DNA reads as TGCAGTGCTAGCCTTCAGCAGTACTCTGGAAACACCATATATTTT. Translated: CSASLQQYSGNTIYF.

In nucleotides, the CDR3 is TGTGCCAGCACTGGGGGACAGGGGCTCAGTGTCGGTTGGCTGTTTTTT. This encodes CASTGGQGLSVGWLFF. This sequence joins TRBV6-2 or TRBV6-3 and TRBJ1-4, with TRBD1 matching 10 bases. Unmatched junction bases numbered 19, after V lost 7 bases and J lost 14 bases. The CDR3 extends over 16 amino acids. The germline V gene encodes CDR1 MNHEY and CDR2 SVGEGT.

At least ten counts were recorded for this clone. V gene TRBV19 combines with J gene TRBJ2-1; 8 nucleotides line up with TRBD2. Per germline, CDR1 LNHDA and CDR2 SQIVND (reference sequence). The CDR3 length is 15 residues. Trimming cost V 2 bases and J 3 bases; bases outside gene matches: 3. Here the CDR3 DNA reads TGTGCCAGTAGTATAAGCGGGAGTTTCTACAATGAGCAGTTCTTC. Protein sequence: CASSISGSFYNEQFF.

There are a few counts of this clone. J is TRBJ1-1 and V is TRBV9, with a weak D call TRBD1 (5 bases). V lost 1 base, J lost 2 bases, and 12 bases lay in between. The germline gives CDR1 SGDLS, CDR2 YYNGEE. The CDR3 sequence is 15 residues long. The CDR3 is CASSVRQGENTEAFF. The CDR3 DNA reads as TGTGCCAGCAGCGTACGCCAAGGGGAAAACACTGAAGCTTTCTTT.

This clone was detected only a few times. The gene calls are TRBV20-1 and TRBJ2-3, with TRBD2 matching over 11 bases. CDR1 and CDR2 (germline): DFQATT, SNEGSKA (reference sequence). The CDR3 has 18 residues. V was clipped by 3 bases and J by 4 bases; unmatched bases: 15. The CDR3, as DNA: TGCAGTGCTAGGCCTACTAGCGGGAGAGGGGTGAGCGCAGATACGCAGTATTTT. As protein: CSARPTSGRGVSADTQYF.